Listed below are T cell receptor beta chains from one sample, sequenced in a study of beta chain features in type 1 diabetes. The repertoire was sequenced with immunoSEQ multiplex PCR; TCRdb's copy has only in-frame clones and lacks some. This sample has 350,000 to 400,000 clones, with less than 15% found just once. Sequenced material: naive CD4+ T cells from blood. The receptors were sampled from a young woman in good health. CDR3s include the opening cysteine and the closing phenylalanine or tryptophan. Each record gives: D gene, clone size, V gene, J gene, CDR3 DNA, CDR3 protein. The D gene is left open where the match is weak. Only part of the rows carry a size: once, few, many, or a class if the clone is expanded.

D gene: TRBD1
clone size: .
V gene: TRBV28
J gene: TRBJ1-1
CDR3 DNA: TGTGCCAGCAGTTTAAATCTTCCGGGACAGGGAACAGCTTTCTTT
CDR3 protein: CASSLNLPGQGTAFF

D gene: TRBD2
clone size: few
V gene: TRBV10-3
J gene: TRBJ2-3
CDR3 DNA: TGTGCCATCACCCCCGGGACTAGGAGGAAGGTAGATACGCAGTATTTT
CDR3 protein: CAITPGTRRKVDTQYF

D gene: .
clone size: once
V gene: TRBV27
J gene: TRBJ2-5
CDR3 DNA: TGTGCCAGCAACTCTCATGTTGGAGAGACCCAGTACTTC
CDR3 protein: CASNSHVGETQYF

D gene: .
clone size: few
V gene: TRBV7-8
J gene: TRBJ2-5
CDR3 DNA: TGTGCCAGCAGCTCCCGGGGGTTGGAGACCCAGTACTTC
CDR3 protein: CASSSRGLETQYF

D gene: TRBD1
clone size: .
V gene: TRBV30
J gene: TRBJ1-1
CDR3 DNA: TGTGCCTGGACCCCAGGGGTGGGGACAGCGAACACTGAAGCTTTCTTT
CDR3 protein: CAWTPGVGTANTEAFF

D gene: TRBD2
clone size: .
V gene: TRBV7-8
J gene: TRBJ2-2
CDR3 DNA: TGTGCCAGCAGCTTCCTCACTAGCGGGAGTAGGACCGGGGAGCTGTTTTTT
CDR3 protein: CASSFLTSGSRTGELFF

D gene: .
clone size: .
V gene: TRBV29-1
J gene: TRBJ2-5
CDR3 DNA: TGCAGCGTCGGTTGGGAGGTCCAAGAGACCCAGTACTTC
CDR3 protein: CSVGWEVQETQYF

D gene: .
clone size: .
V gene: TRBV30
J gene: TRBJ2-3
CDR3 DNA: TGTGCCTGGAGTCTTAGGGGAGGCTCCACAGATACGCAGTATTTT
CDR3 protein: CAWSLRGGSTDTQYF

D gene: .
clone size: .
V gene: TRBV18
J gene: TRBJ2-6
CDR3 DNA: TGTGCCAGCTCACCCCGACAGAACTCTGGGGCCAACGTCCTGACTTTC
CDR3 protein: CASSPRQNSGANVLTF

D gene: TRBD2
clone size: .
V gene: TRBV5-1
J gene: TRBJ2-7
CDR3 DNA: TGCGCCAGCTCAACGGCGCAGGCCCCGGGGGGCGAGCAGTACTTC
CDR3 protein: CASSTAQAPGGEQYF

D gene: TRBD1
clone size: .
V gene: TRBV27
J gene: TRBJ2-6
CDR3 DNA: TGTGCCAGCAGTTCAGACAGGGGGACTTCTGGGGCCAACGTCCTGACTTTC
CDR3 protein: CASSSDRGTSGANVLTF

D gene: TRBD1
clone size: .
V gene: TRBV5-4
J gene: TRBJ2-1
CDR3 DNA: TGTGCCAGCAGCTTGATTAAGGGACAGGGGGACAATGAGCAGTTCTTC
CDR3 protein: CASSLIKGQGDNEQFF

D gene: .
clone size: .
V gene: TRBV7-2
J gene: TRBJ2-7
CDR3 DNA: TGTGCCAGCAGCTTAGGCGGTGCCTCCTACGAGCAGTACTTC
CDR3 protein: CASSLGGASYEQYF

D gene: .
clone size: few
V gene: TRBV28
J gene: TRBJ2-3
CDR3 DNA: TGTGCCAGCAGTTTAGGAGGACTGGCAGATACGCAGTATTTT
CDR3 protein: CASSLGGLADTQYF

D gene: TRBD2
clone size: .
V gene: TRBV6-5
J gene: TRBJ2-7
CDR3 DNA: TGTGCCAGCAGTTACCGGGAGGGCCCCCACGAGCAGTACTTC
CDR3 protein: CASSYREGPHEQYF

D gene: TRBD2
clone size: few
V gene: TRBV7-3
J gene: TRBJ2-3
CDR3 DNA: TGTGCCAGCAGCCCCCTAGCGGAAGCAGATACGCAGTATTTT
CDR3 protein: CASSPLAEADTQYF

D gene: .
clone size: few
V gene: TRBV5-1
J gene: TRBJ1-2
CDR3 DNA: TGCGCCAGCAGCTTGGGCGGGACTTACGCGTCCGGCTACACCTTC
CDR3 protein: CASSLGGTYASGYTF

D gene: TRBD1
clone size: few
V gene: TRBV2
J gene: TRBJ2-7
CDR3 DNA: TGTGCCAGCAGGGCACAGACAGGGCCCTACGAGCAGTACTTC
CDR3 protein: CASRAQTGPYEQYF

D gene: .
clone size: .
V gene: TRBV7-6
J gene: TRBJ1-1
CDR3 DNA: TGTGCCAGCAGCTTAGTCGGAGGACCGATGAACACTGAAGCTTTCTTT
CDR3 protein: CASSLVGGPMNTEAFF

D gene: .
clone size: once
V gene: TRBV30
J gene: TRBJ2-2
CDR3 DNA: TGTGCCTGGATTAGGACTACCGGGGAGCTGTTTTTT
CDR3 protein: CAWIRTTGELFF

D gene: .
clone size: .
V gene: TRBV30
J gene: TRBJ2-1
CDR3 DNA: TGTGCCTGGACCCCCGGTTACTACAATGAGCAGTTCTTC
CDR3 protein: CAWTPGYYNEQFF

D gene: .
clone size: once
V gene: TRBV15
J gene: TRBJ1-2
CDR3 DNA: TGTGCCACCAGCAGAGTCACTTCGGGCTATGGCTACACCTTC
CDR3 protein: CATSRVTSGYGYTF

D gene: TRBD1
clone size: few
V gene: TRBV25-1
J gene: TRBJ1-1
CDR3 DNA: TGTGCCAGCAGTCTACAGGGGGCTGTAGCTTTCTTT
CDR3 protein: CASSLQGAVAFF

D gene: TRBD2
clone size: few
V gene: TRBV7-9
J gene: TRBJ2-5
CDR3 DNA: TGTGCCAGCAGCTTTGGCGGGAGAGCGTTCGAGACCCAGTACTTC
CDR3 protein: CASSFGGRAFETQYF

D gene: .
clone size: few
V gene: TRBV30
J gene: TRBJ2-1
CDR3 DNA: TGTGCCTGGAGTGTAGGGGGACCGTCCTACAATGAGCAGTTCTTC
CDR3 protein: CAWSVGGPSYNEQFF

D gene: .
clone size: .
V gene: TRBV28
J gene: TRBJ1-1
CDR3 DNA: TGTGCCAGCACCCTTGTAAGGGGCGTTAGCACTGAAGCTTTCTTT
CDR3 protein: CASTLVRGVSTEAFF

D gene: TRBD1
clone size: .
V gene: TRBV30
J gene: TRBJ1-1
CDR3 DNA: TGTGCCTGGAGCAGGGGACAGGGGGAGGCTTTCTTT
CDR3 protein: CAWSRGQGEAFF

D gene: TRBD1
clone size: .
V gene: TRBV5-1
J gene: TRBJ2-7
CDR3 DNA: TGCGCCAGCAGCCCCCGGGACAGGGGTGGAGAGCAGTACTTC
CDR3 protein: CASSPRDRGGEQYF

D gene: .
clone size: few
V gene: TRBV29-1
J gene: TRBJ2-6
CDR3 DNA: TGCAGCGTTGATTCCCAGGGAAGGTCTGGGGCCAACGTCCTGACTTTC
CDR3 protein: CSVDSQGRSGANVLTF

D gene: .
clone size: few
V gene: TRBV20-1
J gene: TRBJ2-7
CDR3 DNA: TGCAGTGCTAGACTTAATGAGCAGTACTTC
CDR3 protein: CSARLNEQYF

D gene: TRBD2
clone size: .
V gene: TRBV5-4
J gene: TRBJ2-1
CDR3 DNA: TGTGCCAGCAGCGCGGGACTAGCGGGGGGCAATGAGCAGTTCTTC
CDR3 protein: CASSAGLAGGNEQFF

D gene: TRBD1
clone size: few
V gene: TRBV5-1
J gene: TRBJ2-7
CDR3 DNA: TGCGCCAGCAGGCCGGGACAGGGGTCCTACGAGCAGTACTTC
CDR3 protein: CASRPGQGSYEQYF

D gene: .
clone size: few
V gene: TRBV6-5
J gene: TRBJ2-7
CDR3 DNA: TGTGCCAGCAGTCGAACAGGGTCCTCCTACGAGCAGTACTTC
CDR3 protein: CASSRTGSSYEQYF

D gene: .
clone size: few
V gene: TRBV30
J gene: TRBJ1-5
CDR3 DNA: TGTGCCTGGAGTGTACGGGTTAGTCAGCCCCAGCATTTT
CDR3 protein: CAWSVRVSQPQHF

D gene: TRBD2
clone size: .
V gene: TRBV5-1
J gene: TRBJ2-1
CDR3 DNA: TGCGCCAGCAGCTCTAGCGGGAGGTTGATTGAGCAGTTCTTC
CDR3 protein: CASSSSGRLIEQFF

D gene: .
clone size: few
V gene: TRBV5-1
J gene: TRBJ2-7
CDR3 DNA: TGCGCCAGCAGCTTGTTCCCTCGGGAGCAGTACTTC
CDR3 protein: CASSLFPREQYF

D gene: TRBD2
clone size: few
V gene: TRBV7-8
J gene: TRBJ2-1
CDR3 DNA: TGTGCCAGCAGTTTACTAGCGAACAATGAGCAGTTCTTC
CDR3 protein: CASSLLANNEQFF

D gene: TRBD1
clone size: .
V gene: TRBV28
J gene: TRBJ2-7
CDR3 DNA: TGTGCCAGCAGCTCCCCCCGAGGGACAGGGACCTACGAGCAGTACTTC
CDR3 protein: CASSSPRGTGTYEQYF

D gene: TRBD2
clone size: few
V gene: TRBV7-9
J gene: TRBJ2-1
CDR3 DNA: TGTGCCAGCAGTCTTAGGGGCGGGAGAGATTACAATGAGCAGTTCTTC
CDR3 protein: CASSLRGGRDYNEQFF

D gene: TRBD2
clone size: few
V gene: TRBV28
J gene: TRBJ2-7
CDR3 DNA: TGTGCCAGCAACTCAGCGGGAGGGGTTTACGAGCAGTACTTC
CDR3 protein: CASNSAGGVYEQYF

D gene: TRBD2
clone size: .
V gene: TRBV7-3
J gene: TRBJ2-1
CDR3 DNA: TGTGCCAGCAGCGCGGGACTAGTTTCCAATGAGCAGTTCTTC
CDR3 protein: CASSAGLVSNEQFF

D gene: TRBD2
clone size: .
V gene: TRBV27
J gene: TRBJ2-7
CDR3 DNA: TGTGCCAGCAGTTATGGTCCGGGAGGGCCCACCTACGAGCAGTACTTC
CDR3 protein: CASSYGPGGPTYEQYF

D gene: .
clone size: .
V gene: TRBV29-1
J gene: TRBJ1-2
CDR3 DNA: TGCAGCGTTGTAGGGCAGGGGAACGGCTACACCTTC
CDR3 protein: CSVVGQGNGYTF

D gene: .
clone size: .
V gene: TRBV6-5
J gene: TRBJ1-5
CDR3 DNA: TGTGCCAGCAGTTCGGAACAGGGATTTCAGCCCCAGCATTTT
CDR3 protein: CASSSEQGFQPQHF

D gene: .
clone size: few
V gene: TRBV30
J gene: TRBJ2-1
CDR3 DNA: TGTGCCTGGGGACCCCGGGACTGGGGAGTGTATGAGCAGTTCTTC
CDR3 protein: CAWGPRDWGVYEQFF

D gene: TRBD2
clone size: .
V gene: TRBV5-6
J gene: TRBJ2-1
CDR3 DNA: TGTGCCAGCAGACCTGGACTAGCGGGAAGAAATGAGCAGTTCTTC
CDR3 protein: CASRPGLAGRNEQFF

D gene: TRBD1
clone size: few
V gene: TRBV5-1
J gene: TRBJ1-2
CDR3 DNA: TGCGCCAGCAGCTCTCAAGCCGGGACAGGGGGCATCTATGGCTACACCTTC
CDR3 protein: CASSSQAGTGGIYGYTF

D gene: .
clone size: few
V gene: TRBV11-1
J gene: TRBJ2-2
CDR3 DNA: TGTGCCAGCAGCCCTCTGACAACCGGGGAGCTGTTTTTT
CDR3 protein: CASSPLTTGELFF

D gene: .
clone size: .
V gene: TRBV28
J gene: TRBJ2-7
CDR3 DNA: TGTGCCAGCAGTCGTCCTAGCTCCTACGAGCAGTACTTC
CDR3 protein: CASSRPSSYEQYF

D gene: .
clone size: .
V gene: TRBV6-5
J gene: TRBJ2-1
CDR3 DNA: TGTGCCAGCATCTTTTACAATGAGCAGTTCTTC
CDR3 protein: CASIFYNEQFF

D gene: TRBD1
clone size: .
V gene: TRBV6-6
J gene: TRBJ1-5
CDR3 DNA: TGTGCCAGCAGTTTCGCCGGGACAGGGAATCAGCCCCAGCATTTT
CDR3 protein: CASSFAGTGNQPQHF

D gene: TRBD1
clone size: few
V gene: TRBV11-2
J gene: TRBJ2-5
CDR3 DNA: TGTGCCAGCAGCCCAAGTACAGGGGGCGAAGAGACCCAGTACTTC
CDR3 protein: CASSPSTGGEETQYF

D gene: TRBD1
clone size: .
V gene: TRBV7-9
J gene: TRBJ1-2
CDR3 DNA: TGTGCCAGCAGCTTCGGACAGGGGGCCTACACCTTC
CDR3 protein: CASSFGQGAYTF

D gene: .
clone size: .
V gene: TRBV5-5
J gene: TRBJ2-5
CDR3 DNA: TGTGCCAGCAGCGAACAGGGACGAGGAGAGACCCAGTACTTC
CDR3 protein: CASSEQGRGETQYF

D gene: .
clone size: .
V gene: TRBV7-9
J gene: TRBJ2-5
CDR3 DNA: TGTGCCAGCAGCCCTGTAAACCGGCAAGAGACCCAGTACTTC
CDR3 protein: CASSPVNRQETQYF